A selection of T cell receptor beta chains follows, all from one sample in a study of blood T cell repertoires in COVID-19. Measured with immunoSEQ multiplex PCR; TCRdb has only the in-frame clones, and not every one. Among 150,000 to 200,000 clones, roughly 80% were seen once, and the ten largest hold less than 7%. The sequenced material came from peripheral blood. These receptors all come from a man in his 60s with acute or convalescent COVID-19. CDR3s include the opening cysteine and the closing phenylalanine or tryptophan. D genes are given only for firm matches. Size values are once, few and many counts, or a class for expanded clones, and some rows have none.

clone size	V gene	J gene	D gene	CDR3 DNA	CDR3 protein
NA	TRBV2	TRBJ1-2	TRBD1	TGTGCCAGCGCAGAGTCGGGACAGGGCTATGGCTACACCTTC	CASAESGQGYGYTF
NA	TRBV6-1	TRBJ2-7	TRBD2	TGTGCCAGCAGTGAAACTCTGACTAGCGGGGGGGCTAGTCAGTACTTC	CASSETLTSGGASQYF
NA	TRBV28	TRBJ1-2	NA	TGTGCCAGCAGTCGAGGGGGGGGAACTAACTATGGCTACACCTTC	CASSRGGGTNYGYTF
many	TRBV6-5	TRBJ1-1	TRBD1	TGTGCCAGCAGTCAGACAGGGACTGAAGCTTTCTTT	CASSQTGTEAFF
NA	TRBV3-1/TRBV3-2	TRBJ1-1	NA	TGTGCCAGCAGCCAAGGGGGGGAGAACACTGAAGCTTTCTTT	CASSQGGENTEAFF
NA	TRBV27	TRBJ1-6	TRBD1	TGTGCCAGTAGCCCTGGACAGGGGAATTCACCCCTCCACTTT	CASSPGQGNSPLHF
NA	TRBV18	TRBJ1-3	NA	TGTGCCAGCTCCCGTACCGAGAACCGAGGAAACACCATATATTTT	CASSRTENRGNTIYF
NA	TRBV28	TRBJ1-5	TRBD1	TGTGCCAGCAGCCCTGACAGGGCCCGGGATCAGCCCCAGCATTTT	CASSPDRARDQPQHF
NA	TRBV6-2/TRBV6-3	TRBJ1-5	NA	TGTGCCAGCAGCCACCGAAGGCGGGGGAAGGTGGTGCCCCAGCATTTT	CASSHRRRGKVVPQHF
NA	TRBV4-1	TRBJ1-1	NA	TGCGCCAGCACGCGTGACACTGAAGCTTTCTTT	CASTRDTEAFF
NA	TRBV29-1	TRBJ2-3	NA	TGCAGCACCTATAAGAACACAGATACGCAGTATTTT	CSTYKNTDTQYF
few	TRBV9	TRBJ2-3	TRBD2	TGTGCCAGCAGCGTAGAGCTGGGGAGGGCGACTGATACGCAGTATTTT	CASSVELGRATDTQYF
NA	TRBV5-1	TRBJ2-7	TRBD2	TGCGCCAGCAGCTTGGGACTAGCGGGAGAGGGCTACGAGCAGTACTTC	CASSLGLAGEGYEQYF
NA	TRBV30	TRBJ1-1	NA	TGTGCCTGGGGGGCGGTGAACACTGAAGCTTTCTTT	CAWGAVNTEAFF
NA	TRBV6-5	TRBJ1-4	NA	TGTGCCAGCAGCCGCAGGGTGGTTAATGAAAAACTGTTTTTT	CASSRRVVNEKLFF
once	TRBV5-4	TRBJ2-1	NA	TGTGCCAGCAGCCCCCAGTTGACAGGACTTAACAATGAGCAGTTCTTC	CASSPQLTGLNNEQFF